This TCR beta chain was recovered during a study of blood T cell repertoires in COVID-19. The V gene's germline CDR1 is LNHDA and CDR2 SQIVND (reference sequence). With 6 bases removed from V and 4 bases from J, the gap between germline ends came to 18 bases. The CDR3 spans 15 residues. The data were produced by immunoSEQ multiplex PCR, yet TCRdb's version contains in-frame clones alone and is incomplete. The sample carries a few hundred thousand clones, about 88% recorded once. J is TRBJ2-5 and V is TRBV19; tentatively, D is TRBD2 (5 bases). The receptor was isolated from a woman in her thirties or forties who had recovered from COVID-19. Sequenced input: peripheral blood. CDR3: CASRPSGDLGETQYF. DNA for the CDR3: TGTGCCAGTAGACCATCCGGGGATCTGGGAGAGACCCAGTACTTC.